What follows describes a single T cell receptor (beta chain). Data came from immunoSEQ multiplex PCR; TCRdb stores just in-frame clones and leaves some out. Of hundreds of thousands of clones listed, 90% to 97% are singletons. These data come from a study of shared clonotypes between healthy human individuals. Study overall: For every donor, three CD4 naive, three CD4 memory, two CD8 naive and one CD8 memory plates were used.

CDR3 length equals 17 residues. Germline V lookup: CDR1 SGHTA, CDR2 FQGNSA. V shed 2 bases and J 4 bases; nucleotides not matched to a gene: 11. Positively selected for CCR7, the CD45RO-negative cells used as naive CD8 cells excluded terminally differentiated effector memory CD45RA+ cells. The clonotype was recovered from a man aged 25 to 40 in good health. Sequenced input: naive CD8+ T cells sorted from blood. The chain uses TRBV7-2 and TRBJ2-5; 9 bases line up with TRBD2. Written as DNA, the CDR3 is TGTGCCAGCAGCTTACTGTTCGCGGGAGGGATTTTAGAGACCCAGTACTTC. Its protein is CASSLLFAGGILETQYF. Together with reference TRBV7-2 and TRBJ2-5, the CDR3 gives the full variable domain: GAGVSQSPSNKVTEKGKDVELRCDPISGHTALYWYRQSLGQGLEFLIYFQGNSAPDKSGLPSDRFSAERTGGSVSTLTIQRTQQEDSAVYLCASSLLFAGGILETQYFGPGTRLLVL.